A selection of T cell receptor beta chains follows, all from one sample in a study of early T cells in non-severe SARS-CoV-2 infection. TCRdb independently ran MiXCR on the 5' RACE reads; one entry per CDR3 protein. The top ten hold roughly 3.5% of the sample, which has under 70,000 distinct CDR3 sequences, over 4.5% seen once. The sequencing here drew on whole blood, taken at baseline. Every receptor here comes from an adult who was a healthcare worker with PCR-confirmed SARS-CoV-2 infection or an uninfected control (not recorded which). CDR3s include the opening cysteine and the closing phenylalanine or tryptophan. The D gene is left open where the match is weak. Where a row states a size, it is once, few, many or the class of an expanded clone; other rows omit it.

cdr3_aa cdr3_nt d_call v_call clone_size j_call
CASGGTSGRMGSYNEQFF TGTGCCAGCGGAGGGACTAGCGGGAGAATGGGCTCCTACAATGAGCAGTTCTTC TRBD2 TRBV6-6 - TRBJ2-1
CASSSFRRDQPQHF TGTGCCAGTAGTTCCTTCAGGAGAGATCAGCCCCAGCATTTT - TRBV19 many TRBJ1-5
CASSLAQRNGYTF TGCGCCAGCAGCTTGGCCCAGCGAAATGGCTACACCTTC - TRBV5-1 - TRBJ1-2
CSATKRPQYF TGCAGTGCTACCAAGAGACCCCAGTACTTC - TRBV20-1 many TRBJ2-5
CASSLASGFDNEQFF TGTGCCAGCAGTTTAGCTAGCGGATTCGACAATGAGCAGTTCTTC TRBD2 TRBV27 few TRBJ2-1
CASSMGTATQETQYF TGTGCCAGCAGCATGGGGACTGCAACCCAAGAGACCCAGTACTTC - TRBV9 - TRBJ2-5
CASSFTVNYEQYF TGTGCCAGCAGCTTTACGGTAAACTACGAGCAGTACTTC - TRBV11-2 - TRBJ2-7
CASSDTGAQGYTF TGTGCCAGCAGCGATACAGGGGCGCAAGGCTACACCTTC TRBD1 TRBV7-6 many TRBJ1-2
CASSKVTGTGANIQYF TGTGCCAGCAGCAAAGTTACCGGGACAGGGGCGAACATTCAGTACTTC - TRBV21-1 few TRBJ2-4
CAISSGTSGFAEQFF TGTGCCATCAGCTCAGGGACTAGCGGGTTTGCAGAGCAGTTCTTC TRBD2 TRBV10-3 few TRBJ2-1
CASRGTGAQDYGYTF TGTGCCAGCAGGGGAACAGGAGCGCAGGATTATGGCTACACCTTC - TRBV28 many TRBJ1-2
CASSTQGYGSPSYEQYF TGTGCCAGCAGCACCCAGGGCTACGGGAGCCCATCCTACGAGCAGTACTTC - TRBV7-2 many TRBJ2-7
CAISRLRGDGTYEQYF TGTGCCATCAGTAGACTTCGGGGGGACGGGACCTACGAGCAGTACTTC TRBD2 TRBV10-3 many TRBJ2-7
CASSLDSLSYNEQFF TGTGCCAGCAGCCTAGACAGCCTATCCTACAATGAGCAGTTCTTC - TRBV12-3/TRBV12-4 few TRBJ2-1
CASSEGYTEAFF TGTGCCAGCAGTGAAGGATACACTGAAGCTTTCTTT - TRBV6-5 few TRBJ1-1
CASSSVFSHTEAFF TGTGCCAGCAGTTCGGTCTTTTCTCACACTGAAGCTTTCTTT - TRBV28 many TRBJ1-1
CASSPTTSGTYEQYF TGTGCCAGCAGTCCGACGACTAGCGGGACCTACGAGCAGTACTTC TRBD2 TRBV28 many TRBJ2-7
CASRTVHTDTQYF TGTGCCAGCAGGACAGTGCACACAGATACGCAGTATTTT - TRBV28 many TRBJ2-3
CASSIQGARNNEQFF TGCGCCAGCAGCATACAGGGGGCAAGAAACAATGAGCAGTTCTTC TRBD1 TRBV5-1 few TRBJ2-1
CASSLQGAYNSNQPQHF TGTGCCAGCAGCCTTCAGGGGGCCTACAATAGCAATCAGCCCCAGCATTTT TRBD1 TRBV9 - TRBJ1-5
CASSLEGNEQFF TGTGCCAGCAGCTTGGAGGGTAATGAGCAGTTCTTC - TRBV5-5 few TRBJ2-1
CASSLTGSVAGGSYNEQFF TGTGCCAGCAGCTTAACAGGGTCGGTAGCGGGAGGCTCCTACAATGAGCAGTTCTTC TRBD2 TRBV7-3 - TRBJ2-1
CASSGDTDTQYF TGTGCCAGTAGCGGAGACACAGATACGCAGTATTTT - TRBV6-2/TRBV6-3 many TRBJ2-3
CAISEGRGEKLFF TGTGCCATCAGTGAAGGCAGGGGTGAAAAACTGTTTTTT - TRBV10-3 many TRBJ1-4
CASRPGPMTEAFF TGTGCCAGCAGGCCGGGACCCATGACTGAAGCTTTCTTT - TRBV11-2 few TRBJ1-1
CSVGTGNYGYTF TGCAGCGTTGGGACAGGGAACTATGGCTACACCTTC TRBD1 TRBV29-1 many TRBJ1-2
CASRIAGVDTQYF TGTGCCAGCAGGATAGCGGGAGTGGATACGCAGTATTTT TRBD2 TRBV28 many TRBJ2-3
CASSHRQGFTDTQYF TGTGCCAGCAGCCATAGACAGGGGTTCACAGATACGCAGTATTTT TRBD1 TRBV3-1 many TRBJ2-3
CASTDPGLGNTGELFF TGTGCCAGCACCGACCCAGGACTGGGGAACACCGGGGAGCTGTTTTTT - TRBV11-2 many TRBJ2-2
CASSQGVGGEQYF TGCGCCAGCAGCCAAGGGGTGGGGGGCGAGCAGTACTTC - TRBV4-3 many TRBJ2-7
CASSSATGLSGYYGYTF TGTGCCAGCAGCTCCGCGACCGGGTTGTCAGGGTATTATGGCTACACCTTC - TRBV7-2 - TRBJ1-2
CASSKYRSDSYNEQFF TGTGCCAGCAGTAAGTACAGGTCTGACTCCTACAATGAGCAGTTCTTC - TRBV6-2/TRBV6-3 - TRBJ2-1
CAISDGSGTEAFF TGTGCCATCAGTGACGGGTCGGGCACTGAAGCTTTCTTT - TRBV10-3 - TRBJ1-1
CASSLASGGTYEQYF TGTGCCAGCAGCTTAGCTAGCGGGGGGACCTACGAGCAGTACTTC TRBD2 TRBV7-6 many TRBJ2-7
CSAPPGYTYEQYF TGCAGTGCCCCACCGGGATATACCTACGAGCAGTACTTC - TRBV20-1 - TRBJ2-7
CASRAEDLLQWRSSYEQYF TGCGCCAGCCGTGCCGAAGACCTACTCCAGTGGCGTAGCTCCTACGAGCAGTACTTC - TRBV5-1 few TRBJ2-7
CASSPGTSGILNEQFF TGTGCCAGCAGCCCGGGGACTAGCGGGATCCTCAATGAGCAGTTCTTC TRBD2 TRBV11-2 many TRBJ2-1
CASSQVAATISYEQYF TGTGCCAGCAGCCAAGTTGCAGCCACGATTTCCTACGAGCAGTACTTC - TRBV3-1 - TRBJ2-7
CSALGGDTYNEQFF TGCAGCGCTCTCGGAGGGGATACCTACAATGAGCAGTTCTTC - TRBV29-1 many TRBJ2-1
CASSRQGLGYEQYF TGCGCCAGCAGCCGACAGGGTCTTGGCTACGAGCAGTACTTC TRBD1 TRBV5-1 few TRBJ2-7
CASMSDQETQYF TGTGCCAGCATGTCAGATCAAGAGACCCAGTACTTC - TRBV6-6 many TRBJ2-5
CASSMRAGAGYTF TGTGCCAGTAGTATGAGGGCAGGGGCTGGCTACACCTTC - TRBV19 - TRBJ1-2
CASSPGTGGRYEQYF TGTGCCAGCAGCCCCGGGACAGGGGGCCGCTACGAGCAGTACTTC TRBD1 TRBV7-2 few TRBJ2-7
CANTWSGLAPLLAKNIQYF TGTGCCAACACATGGTCCGGTCTAGCGCCTCTGCTAGCCAAAAACATTCAGTACTTC - TRBV7-2 - TRBJ2-4
CASSQLESRDTQHF TGTGCCAGTAGTCAATTAGAAAGCCGGGACACCCAGCATTTT - TRBV19 few TRBJ1-5
CASMGSLVAPLHF TGTGCCAGCATGGGAAGCTTGGTGGCACCCCTCCACTTT - TRBV28 many TRBJ1-6
CASSLDGNQPQHF TGCGCCAGCAGCCTTGATGGGAATCAGCCCCAGCATTTT - TRBV5-1 many TRBJ1-5
CASSLAEEAFF TGTGCCAGCAGCTTAGCGGAGGAGGCTTTCTTT - TRBV11-2 many TRBJ1-1
CASSREADDEQFF TGTGCCAGCAGTCGGGAAGCGGATGATGAGCAGTTCTTC - TRBV5-4 many TRBJ2-1
CASSTGRTGLAGANVLTF TGTGCCAGTAGTACAGGGCGGACAGGGTTGGCTGGGGCCAACGTCCTGACTTTC TRBD1 TRBV19 many TRBJ2-6